A selection of T cell receptor beta chains follows, all from one sample in a study of molecular identifiers for immune sequencing clone quantification. Via MiXCR, TCRdb re-called the PCR reads, giving one row per CDR3 protein. The sample records 300,000 to 400,000 distinct CDR3 sequences, about 23% being singletons. Sequenced material: naive CD8+ T cells from blood, with Jurkat cell RNA spiked in. These receptors originate from a human donor in good health. Some libraries in this study had Jurkat cell RNA spiked in. The CDR3 runs from the conserved cysteine through the conserved F or W. D genes are given only for firm matches. Expanded clones are given a class, and other clones once, few, many or no size at all.

clone_size | d_call | j_call | v_call | cdr3_nt | cdr3_aa
many | . | TRBJ2-7 | TRBV6-5 | TGTGCCAGCAGTTACTCCGGGGGAGGAGGCTACGAGCAGTACTTC | CASSYSGGGGYEQYF
many | . | TRBJ2-1 | TRBV7-9 | TGTGCCAGCAGCTTAGGGGGGGCCCGCAATGAGCAGTTCTTC | CASSLGGARNEQFF
few | . | TRBJ2-7 | TRBV6-2/TRBV6-3 | TGTGCCAGCGGGCCGGGCGGCTACGAGCAGTACTTC | CASGPGGYEQYF
. | . | TRBJ2-2 | TRBV6-1 | TGTGCCACCGAATGGGTGTATAACACCGGGGAGCTGTTTTTT | CATEWVYNTGELFF
many | TRBD2 | TRBJ2-1 | TRBV29-1 | TGCAGCGTTACTAGCGGCCGGAATGAGCAGTTCTTC | CSVTSGRNEQFF
many | . | TRBJ2-3 | TRBV23-1 | TGCGCCAGCAGTACCAAAGCGGCGCCCACAGATACGCAGTATTTT | CASSTKAAPTDTQYF
. | . | TRBJ2-3 | TRBV2 | TGTGCCAGCAGTGAGGGGGCCTGGGCAGATACGCAGTATTTT | CASSEGAWADTQYF
. | TRBD1 | TRBJ2-7 | TRBV4-3 | TGCGCCAGCAGCCAAGCCGGGACAGGGGGCTCGTACGAGCAGTACTTC | CASSQAGTGGSYEQYF
few | . | TRBJ1-1 | TRBV6-5 | TGTGCCAGCAGTTACTCGCCTCCAGGGAGCAACACTGAAGCTTTCTTT | CASSYSPPGSNTEAFF
few | TRBD2 | TRBJ2-3 | TRBV12-3/TRBV12-4 | TGTGCCAGCAGTTTATCTTTCTCGCGGGGGAGCACAGATACGCAGTATTTT | CASSLSFSRGSTDTQYF
. | TRBD2 | TRBJ2-3 | TRBV4-1 | TGCGCCAGCAGCCAGGGACTGACTAGCGTGTGGGGCACAGATACGCAGTATTTT | CASSQGLTSVWGTDTQYF
few | . | TRBJ1-6 | TRBV4-3 | TGCGCCAGCAGCCATGGCTGGGGGGGATCACCCCTCCACTTT | CASSHGWGGSPLHF
many | TRBD1 | TRBJ2-3 | TRBV6-5 | TGTGCCAGCAGCCCCGACAGGGGTAGGACAGATACGCAGTATTTT | CASSPDRGRTDTQYF
. | TRBD1 | TRBJ1-1 | TRBV5-4 | TGTGCCAGCAGCTTCTCCACCGGGACAGCTAACACTAAAGCTTTCTTT | CASSFSTGTANTKAFF
many | . | TRBJ2-5 | TRBV19 | TGTGCCAGTAGTAGGGTCAGTCAAGAGACCCAGTACTTC | CASSRVSQETQYF
many | . | TRBJ1-1 | TRBV29-1 | TGCAGCGTTGGAGGGCTGGGGACTGAAGCTTTCTTT | CSVGGLGTEAFF
few | TRBD1 | TRBJ1-2 | TRBV4-3 | TGCGCCAGCAGCCAATGGACAGGGGTCCTGGGCTACACCTTC | CASSQWTGVLGYTF
many | . | TRBJ2-3 | TRBV7-9 | TGTGCCAGCTCCCCTGAGGCAACAGATACGCAGTATTTT | CASSPEATDTQYF
. | . | TRBJ1-1 | TRBV7-9 | TGTGCCAGCAGCCCCCCTACGGTTTCGACCACTGAAGCTTTCTTT | CASSPPTVSTTEAFF
few | TRBD1 | TRBJ2-1 | TRBV4-3 | TGCGCCAGCAGCCATGGGGACAGGAGTACAAATGAGCAGTTCTTC | CASSHGDRSTNEQFF
few | TRBD1 | TRBJ2-3 | TRBV2 | TGTGCCAGCAGTGACTGGACAGGGTCCACAGATACGCAGTATTTT | CASSDWTGSTDTQYF
. | . | TRBJ1-1 | TRBV7-9 | TGTGCCAGCAGCTTAGATTCCTTTGGGGCTGAAGCTTTCTTT | CASSLDSFGAEAFF
few | . | TRBJ1-1 | TRBV6-2/TRBV6-3 | TGTGCCAGCAGTTTCCCACTACAGGGAGGCACTGAAGCTTTCTTT | CASSFPLQGGTEAFF
many | . | TRBJ2-5 | TRBV29-1 | TGCAGCGTCCCTCCCCAGGGTAAAGAGACCCAGTACTTC | CSVPPQGKETQYF
. | . | TRBJ2-1 | TRBV10-1 | TGCGCCAGCAGTGGCCAGCCGAATGATCAGTTCTTC | CASSGQPNDQFF
many | . | TRBJ2-2 | TRBV5-1 | TGCGCCAGCAGCCTAGGGCCGCAGGCGTACACCGGGGAGCTGTTTTTT | CASSLGPQAYTGELFF
few | . | TRBJ1-5 | TRBV6-1 | TGTGCCAGCATACAAGACTCGTACAATCAGCCCCAGCATTTT | CASIQDSYNQPQHF
many | . | TRBJ1-6 | TRBV7-9 | TGTGCCAGCAGCCAGGGACGGATGAATTCACCCCTCCACTTT | CASSQGRMNSPLHF
. | TRBD2 | TRBJ2-7 | TRBV4-1 | TGCGCCAGCAGCCAAGATCTAGCGGGGGTGCCAGGGCAGTACTTC | CASSQDLAGVPGQYF
few | . | TRBJ2-2 | TRBV9 | TGTGCCAGCAGCGTAAGCACCTACGCGAACACCGGGGAGCTGTTTTTT | CASSVSTYANTGELFF
. | . | TRBJ2-3 | TRBV6-6 | TGTGCCAGCAGCCCAAGGACAGGCGGGGGCACAGATACGCAGTATTTT | CASSPRTGGGTDTQYF
few | . | TRBJ2-7 | TRBV29-1 | TGCAGCGCCCTAGCTGGGGGCGGCGAGCAGTACTTC | CSALAGGGEQYF
. | . | TRBJ2-3 | TRBV6-6 | TGTGCCAGCAGTAACCACGGCACAGATACGCAGTATTTT | CASSNHGTDTQYF
few | TRBD2 | TRBJ2-1 | TRBV9 | TGTGCCAGCAGCGGGCTAGCGGGGGGGTCCTACAATGAGCAGTTCTTC | CASSGLAGGSYNEQFF
many | TRBD2 | TRBJ2-5 | TRBV29-1 | TGCAGCGTGAGACTAGCGGGAGAAGAGACCCAGTACTTC | CSVRLAGEETQYF
few | . | TRBJ2-5 | TRBV12-3/TRBV12-4 | TGTGCCAGCAGACCTGGGGGCGGGTCACAAGAGACCCAGTACTTC | CASRPGGGSQETQYF